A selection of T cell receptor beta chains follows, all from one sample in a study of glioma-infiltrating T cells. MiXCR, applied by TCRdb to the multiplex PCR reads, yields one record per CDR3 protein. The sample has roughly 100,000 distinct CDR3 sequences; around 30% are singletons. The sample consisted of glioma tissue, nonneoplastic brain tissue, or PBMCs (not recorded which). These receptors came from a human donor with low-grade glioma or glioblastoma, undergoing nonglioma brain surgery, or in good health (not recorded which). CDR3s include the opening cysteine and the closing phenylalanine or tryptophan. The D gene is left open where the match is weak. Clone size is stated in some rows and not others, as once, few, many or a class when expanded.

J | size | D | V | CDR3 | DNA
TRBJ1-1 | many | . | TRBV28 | CASSLGGRESTEAFF | TGTGCCAGCAGTTTGGGGGGGCGCGAGAGCACTGAAGCTTTCTTT
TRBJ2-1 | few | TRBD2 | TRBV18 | CASSPYSGGPGSYNEQFF | TGTGCCAGCTCACCCTATAGCGGGGGGCCGGGCTCCTACAATGAGCAGTTCTTC
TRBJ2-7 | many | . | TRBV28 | CASSLSRSHPYEQYF | TGTGCCAGCAGTTTATCCAGGTCTCATCCCTACGAGCAGTACTTC
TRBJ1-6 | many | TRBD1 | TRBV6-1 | CASSFRQGNSPLHF | TGTGCCAGCAGTTTCAGACAGGGGAATTCACCCCTCCACTTT
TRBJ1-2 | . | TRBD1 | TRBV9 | CASSSGQVHGYTF | TGTGCCAGCAGCTCGGGACAGGTCCATGGCTACACCTTC
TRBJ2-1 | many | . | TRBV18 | CASSPPAAPYNEQFF | TGTGCCAGCTCACCACCGGCGGCTCCCTACAATGAGCAGTTCTTC
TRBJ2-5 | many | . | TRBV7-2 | CASSFPGETQYF | TGTGCCAGCAGCTTCCCGGGCGAGACCCAGTACTTC
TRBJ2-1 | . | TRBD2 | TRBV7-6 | CASSLSGSTSGRGEQFF | TGTGCCAGCAGCTTATCCGGTTCGACTAGCGGACGAGGTGAGCAGTTCTTC
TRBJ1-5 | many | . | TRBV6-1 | CASGEIRDQPQHF | TGTGCCAGCGGCGAAATACGTGATCAGCCCCAGCATTTT
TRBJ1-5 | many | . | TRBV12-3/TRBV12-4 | CASSFEASNQPQHF | TGTGCCAGCAGTTTTGAGGCTAGCAATCAGCCCCAGCATTTT
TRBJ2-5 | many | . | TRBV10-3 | CAINQEREETQYF | TGTGCCATCAACCAGGAACGAGAAGAGACCCAGTACTTC
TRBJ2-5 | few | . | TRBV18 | CASSPPSGQETQYF | TGTGCCAGCTCACCACCTTCAGGACAAGAGACCCAGTACTTC
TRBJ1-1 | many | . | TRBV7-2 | CASSLALEGTEAFF | TGTGCCAGCAGCTTGGCGTTGGAGGGCACTGAAGCTTTCTTT
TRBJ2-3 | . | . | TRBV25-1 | CASSEYFGSSTDTQYF | TGTGCCAGCAGTGAATATTTCGGCAGTAGCACAGATACGCAGTATTTT
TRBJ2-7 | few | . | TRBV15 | CATSRSRGAGEQYF | TGTGCCACCAGCAGATCCAGGGGGGCGGGCGAGCAGTACTTC
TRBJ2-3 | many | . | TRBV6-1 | CASSWASDSTDTQYF | TGTGCCAGCAGTTGGGCTTCCGATAGCACAGATACGCAGTATTTT
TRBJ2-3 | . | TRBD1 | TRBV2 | CARRDRTNQPQYF | TGTGCCAGAAGGGACAGAACCAATCAGCCCCAGTATTTT
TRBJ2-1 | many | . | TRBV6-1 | CASSPRDRYNEQFF | TGTGCCAGCAGCCCCCGAGACAGATACAATGAGCAGTTCTTC
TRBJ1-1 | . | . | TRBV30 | CAWRAWGDTEAFF | TGTGCCTGGAGGGCTTGGGGGGACACTGAAGCTTTCTTT
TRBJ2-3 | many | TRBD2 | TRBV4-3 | CASSQREGDTQYF | TGCGCCAGCAGCCAGCGGGAGGGGGATACGCAGTATTTT
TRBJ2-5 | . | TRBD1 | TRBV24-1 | CATSDLPGTGETQYF | TGTGCCACCAGTGATTTACCCGGGACAGGGGAGACCCAGTACTTC
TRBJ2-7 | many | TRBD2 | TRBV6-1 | CASTGLAGKRSSYEQYF | TGTGCCAGCACTGGACTAGCGGGGAAAAGGAGCTCCTACGAGCAGTACTTC
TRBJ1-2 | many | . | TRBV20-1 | CSARVGKDLNYGYTF | TGCAGTGCTAGAGTGGGGAAGGACCTCAACTATGGCTACACCTTC
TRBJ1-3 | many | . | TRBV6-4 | CASSDGHSGNTIYF | TGTGCCAGCAGTGACGGACACTCTGGAAACACCATATATTTT
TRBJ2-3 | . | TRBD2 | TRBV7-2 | CASSPPGVPGGDTQYF | TGTGCCAGCAGCCCGCCGGGGGTTCCGGGGGGAGATACGCAGTATTTT
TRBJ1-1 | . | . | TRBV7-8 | CASSLGSEQGYAEAFF | TGTGCCAGCAGCTTAGGAAGCGAACAGGGATACGCTGAAGCTTTCTTT
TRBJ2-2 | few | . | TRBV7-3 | CASSLSNTGELFF | TGTGCCAGCAGCTTAAGTAACACCGGGGAGCTGTTTTTT
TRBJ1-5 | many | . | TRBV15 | CATSTRANQPQHF | TGTGCCACCAGCACCCGGGCCAATCAGCCCCAGCATTTT
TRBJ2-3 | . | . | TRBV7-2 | CASSPSGPTDTQYF | TGTGCCAGCAGCCCGTCGGGGCCCACAGATACGCAGTATTTT
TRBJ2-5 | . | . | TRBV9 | CASSVDLSHQETQYF | TGTGCCAGCAGCGTAGATTTAAGCCACCAAGAGACCCAGTACTTC
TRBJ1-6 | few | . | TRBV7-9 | CASSLRKSYNSPLHF | TGTGCCAGCAGCTTGAGGAAGTCCTATAATTCACCCCTCCACTTT
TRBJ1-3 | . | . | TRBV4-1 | CASSSRGNRLFSGNTIYF | TGCGCCAGCAGCAGCCGGGGCAACCGATTATTCTCTGGAAACACCATATATTTT
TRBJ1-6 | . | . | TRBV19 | CASRPTVAGLDSPLHF | TGTGCCAGTAGGCCCACCGTAGCAGGATTGGATTCACCCCTCCACTTT
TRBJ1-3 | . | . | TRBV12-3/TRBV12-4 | CASRIAGPLSGNTIYF | TGTGCCAGCAGAATAGCCGGGCCTCTCTCTGGAAACACCATATATTTT
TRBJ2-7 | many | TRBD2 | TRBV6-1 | CASSSRGGPHEQYF | TGTGCCAGCAGTTCCCGGGGGGGGCCCCACGAGCAGTACTTC
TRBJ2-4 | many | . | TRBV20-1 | CSAGLPGAKNIQYF | TGCAGTGCTGGACTCCCCGGGGCCAAAAACATTCAGTACTTC
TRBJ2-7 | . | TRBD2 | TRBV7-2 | CASSPVNLAGGLNYEQYF | TGTGCCAGCAGCCCTGTAAACCTAGCGGGGGGGCTTAATTACGAGCAGTACTTC
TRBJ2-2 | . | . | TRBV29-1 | CSVSALPTTGELFF | TGCAGCGTCAGTGCACTACCTACCACCGGGGAGCTGTTTTTT
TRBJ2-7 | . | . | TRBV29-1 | CSVEEGYEQYF | TGCAGCGTTGAAGAGGGCTACGAGCAGTACTTC
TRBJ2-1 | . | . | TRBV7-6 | CASSLAVEDEQFF | TGTGCCAGCAGCTTAGCGGTTGAGGATGAGCAGTTCTTC